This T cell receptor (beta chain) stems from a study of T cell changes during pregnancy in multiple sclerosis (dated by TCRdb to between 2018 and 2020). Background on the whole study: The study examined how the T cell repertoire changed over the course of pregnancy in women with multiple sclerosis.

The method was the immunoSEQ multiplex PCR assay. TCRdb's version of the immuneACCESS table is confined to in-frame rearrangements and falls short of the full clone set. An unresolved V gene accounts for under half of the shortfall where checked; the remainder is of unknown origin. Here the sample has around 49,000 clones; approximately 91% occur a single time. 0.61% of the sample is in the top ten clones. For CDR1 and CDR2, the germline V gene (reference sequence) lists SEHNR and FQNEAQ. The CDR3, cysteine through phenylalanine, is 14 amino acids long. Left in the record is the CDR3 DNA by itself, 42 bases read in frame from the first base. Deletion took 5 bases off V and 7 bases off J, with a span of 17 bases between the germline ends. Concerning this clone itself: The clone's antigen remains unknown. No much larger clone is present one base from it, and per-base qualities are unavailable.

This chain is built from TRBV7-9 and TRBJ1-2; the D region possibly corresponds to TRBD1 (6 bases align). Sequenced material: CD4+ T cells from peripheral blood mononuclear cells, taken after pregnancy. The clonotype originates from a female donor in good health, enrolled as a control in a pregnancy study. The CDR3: CASSQDTGSRGYTF. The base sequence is TGTGCCAGCAGCCAAGATACAGGGTCCCGTGGCTACACCTTC.